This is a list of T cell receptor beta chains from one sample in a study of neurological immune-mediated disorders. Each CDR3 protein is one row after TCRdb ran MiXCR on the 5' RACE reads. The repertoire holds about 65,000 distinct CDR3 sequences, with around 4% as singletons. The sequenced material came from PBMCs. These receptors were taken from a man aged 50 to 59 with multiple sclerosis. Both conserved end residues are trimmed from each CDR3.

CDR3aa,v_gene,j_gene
ATSREGTGDEKLF,TRBV15,TRBJ1-4
ASSELGIGNSPLH,TRBV6-1,TRBJ1-6
ASTPQPGGADTQY,TRBV5-5,TRBJ2-3
ASSQGDRRNSPLH,TRBV3-1,TRBJ1-6
ASSLRDPGDEQF,TRBV5-1,TRBJ2-1
ASSQDRAWTYEKLF,TRBV3-1,TRBJ1-4
SARGGSTNYGYT,TRBV20-1,TRBJ1-2
ASADTRNQPQH,TRBV2,TRBJ1-5
SASSTGGRPQH,TRBV20-1,TRBJ1-5
SVGRGHNEQF,TRBV29-1,TRBJ2-1
SARDGLMKELF,TRBV20-1,TRBJ1-4
SAPGQGITDTQY,TRBV20-1,TRBJ2-3
SARGQWSLLNQPQN,TRBV20-1,TRBJ1-5
ASSLVSGTNEKLF,TRBV5-1,TRBJ1-4
ASSRGTASYNEQF,TRBV5-1,TRBJ2-1